This T cell receptor beta chain derives from a study of OX40 agonist ivuxolimab in advanced cancers. The study sampled blood at baseline, cycle 4 day 1, and cycle 7 day 1. This clone was counted a single time. CDR1 SGHVS and CDR2 FNYEAQ come from the germline V gene. This CDR3 region has 16 residues. V was shortened by 1 base and J by 7 bases, with 17 bases between the two germline ends. The assay was immunoSEQ multiplex PCR, and TCRdb's table has in-frame clones only and misses some. The sample has tens of thousands of clones; 80% to 95% are singletons. Sample: CD4+ or CD8+ T cells sorted from blood, taken in a trial of the OX40 agonist ivuxolimab. The TCR sequence derives from an adult with an advanced solid tumor such as melanoma, head and neck, liver or kidney cancer. The chain combines TRBV7-6 with TRBJ1-5; D is perhaps TRBD1 (6 bases). The CDR3 region has the DNA TGTGCCAGCAGCTTAGACCCAGCAGGGGTAGGCCAGCCCCAGCATTTT. Its protein product is CASSLDPAGVGQPQHF.